Shown below are 30 T cell receptor beta chains from a single sample sequenced in a study of long-term antiretroviral therapy in people with HIV. Version v3.0 of the immunoSEQ assay ran at survey level. Generated by immunoSEQ multiplex PCR, the TCRdb table keeps only in-frame clones and is missing some. The sample records around 26,000 clones, roughly four fifths being singletons. The sample in question was unsorted PBMCs, obtained 1.1 years before starting antiretroviral therapy. Receptor source: a woman aged 30 to 39 with HIV.

This chain connects TRBV9 to TRBJ1-3; D might be TRBD1 (5 bases). Trimming cost V 4 bases and J 3 bases, with 14 bases left between them. Germline assignment: CDR1 SGDLS and CDR2 YYNGEE. CDR3 length equals 15 residues. Here the CDR3 reads CASSTTQGGGNTIYF. In nucleotides, the CDR3 is TGTGCCAGCAGCACGACTCAGGGAGGTGGAAACACCATATATTTT.

J is TRBJ1-2 and V is TRBV2, with 9 nucleotides matching TRBD1. Germline CDR1 and CDR2: SNHLY and FYNNEI. The CDR3 runs 13 residues. Trimming removed 5 bases from V and 8 bases from J; junction bases left unmatched: 6. The CDR3: CASSPQGASGYTF. DNA of the CDR3: TGTGCCAGCAGTCCACAGGGGGCGTCGGGCTACACCTTC.

V usage is TRBV2 and J usage is TRBJ2-3; tentatively, D is TRBD2 (6 bases). Germline V CDR1 and CDR2: SNHLY, FYNNEI. There are 15 residues in the CDR3. V was shortened by 6 bases and J by 0 bases, with 13 bases between the two germline ends. CDR3 protein: CASSVSGASTDTQYF. The CDR3 DNA follows: TGTGCCAGCAGCGTTAGCGGAGCTAGCACAGATACGCAGTATTTT.

CDR3 nucleotides: TGTGCCATCGGGACTAGCGCTAGCACAGATACGCAGTATTTT. Protein product: CAIGTSASTDTQYF. The gene calls are TRBV10-3 and TRBJ2-3; 10 nucleotides match TRBD2. V dropped 8 bases and J dropped 0; count of bases not matched to a gene: 2. This CDR3 has 14 residues. Germline CDR1 reads ENHRY; CDR2 reads SYGVKD.

This chain connects TRBV11-2 to TRBJ1-2, with 9 bases fitting TRBD1. Germline V gene sequence: CDR1 SGHAT, CDR2 FQNNGV. The CDR3 covers 19 residues. The ends lost 0 bases at V and 0 bases at J; junction bases unmatched: 11. The CDR3 sequence: CASSLDSIRTGVSNYGYTF. As DNA, the CDR3 is TGTGCCAGCAGCTTAGATTCAATCAGGACAGGGGTCTCTAACTATGGCTACACCTTC.

In its sample, this clone was seen a few times. The chain carries TRBV6-5 and TRBJ1-3; D is uncertain. The CDR3 sequence is 16 residues long. V lost 4 bases to trimming and J lost 0 bases, with 13 bases between them. Germline lookup yields CDR1 MNHEY and CDR2 SVGAGI. CDR3 bases: TGTGCCAGCAGTTCTTTCCGTCCTACCTCTGGAAACACCATATATTTT. Amino acids: CASSSFRPTSGNTIYF.

This clone occurred a few times. The V gene is TRBV5-1, the J gene TRBJ2-2; D possibly corresponds to TRBD1 (6 bases). Germline V lookup: CDR1 SGHRS, CDR2 YFSETQ. The CDR3 has 15 residues. Between the trimmed V and J ends, which lost 1 base and 4 bases, there was a span of 11 bases. CDR3 sequence: CASSLSGVGTGELFF. In nucleotides, the CDR3 is TGCGCCAGCAGCTTGTCAGGGGTCGGCACCGGGGAGCTGTTTTTT.

The gene calls are TRBV27 and TRBJ1-6; D call uncertain. Germline-derived CDR1 and CDR2 are MNHEY and SMNVEV (reference sequence). The CDR3 runs 13 residues. Trimming removed 0 bases from V and 10 bases from J, with 7 bases in between. In DNA, the CDR3 is TGTGCCAGCAGTTTATCTCAATCCTCACCCCTCCACTTT. Amino acid sequence: CASSLSQSSPLHF.

This clone was counted only a few times. This chain connects TRBV9 to TRBJ1-1; D possibly corresponds to TRBD1 (5 bases). CDR3 length equals 17 residues. Germline lookup yields CDR1 SGDLS and CDR2 YYNGEE. V lost 0 bases and J 6 bases, leaving 21 bases between the germline ends. For the CDR3, the DNA is TGTGCCAGCAGCGTAGTATCGGGTAGGGGTAGAATCGCTGAAGCTTTCTTT. Its translation is CASSVVSGRGRIAEAFF.

The genes are TRBV27 and TRBJ1-2, with a possible D match to TRBD1 (6 bases). The CDR3 is 15 residues long. V gave up 5 bases and J gave up 7 bases, with 20 bases separating them. Germline V gene lookup returns CDR1 MNHEY and CDR2 SMNVEV (reference sequence). The CDR3 region has the DNA TGTGCCAGCAGTCCCCGGACAGCGCGGATGGGTGGCTACACCTTC. Translated, it gives CASSPRTARMGGYTF.

The genes are TRBV18 and TRBJ2-3; no firm D call. The germline V gene encodes CDR1 KGHSH and CDR2 LQKENI. V shed 3 bases and J shed 1 base, with 2 bases lying between them. CDR3 length: 12 residues. The CDR3 DNA reads as TGTGCCAGCTCACCCCGCACAGATACGCAGTATTTT. Amino acid sequence: CASSPRTDTQYF.

This clone was counted once. The chain joins TRBV6-1 to TRBJ1-3; D possibly corresponds to TRBD1 (6 bases). The CDR3 consists of 16 residues. In germline, CDR1 is MNHNS, CDR2 SASEGT. Deletions cut 2 bases from V and 2 bases from J, with 13 bases between. CDR3 sequence: CASSEHRVKTGNTIYF. The CDR3 nucleotides read TGTGCCAGCAGTGAACACAGGGTGAAGACTGGAAACACCATATATTTT.

V and J are TRBV5-1 and TRBJ2-5, with D tentatively TRBD2 (5 bases). The CDR3 is 14 residues long. V gave up 4 bases and J gave up 0 bases, with 10 bases separating them. Per germline, CDR1 SGHRS and CDR2 YFSETQ. As DNA, the CDR3 is TGCGCCAGCAGCCTTTCGGGGAACCAAGAGACCCAGTACTTC. This encodes CASSLSGNQETQYF.

The rearrangement uses TRBV5-1 and TRBJ2-3; TRBD1 matches at 7 bases. The length of the CDR3 is 15 residues. CDR1 and CDR2 (germline): SGHRS, YFSETQ. The V gene end was trimmed by 3 bases and the J gene end by 0 bases; junction bases not matched to a gene: 4. The chain's CDR3 is CASSYEGASTDTQYF. The CDR3 DNA follows: TGCGCCAGCAGCTACGAGGGGGCTAGCACAGATACGCAGTATTTT.

There are a few counts of this clone. The chain carries TRBV6-5 and TRBJ2-5, with no clear D. Germline CDR1 and CDR2: MNHEY and SVGAGI. The CDR3 totals 13 residues. Trimming pared 0 bases from V and 4 bases from J, leaving 6 bases between. The CDR3 DNA reads as TGTGCCAGCAGTTACTCAGGCCGAGAGACCCAGTACTTC. Translated: CASSYSGRETQYF.

The J gene is TRBJ2-7, the V gene TRBV5-6; D unclear. CDR1 SGHDT and CDR2 YYEEEE come from the germline V gene. Trimming left V 4 bases short and J 2 bases short, with 4 bases between. The CDR3 length is 11 residues. The CDR3 loop reads CASSLTYEQYF. The CDR3 coding sequence is TGTGCCAGCAGCCTTACCTACGAGCAGTACTTC. The whole variable domain, remainder taken from reference TRBV5-6 and TRBJ2-7, is DAGVTQSPTHLIKTRGQQVTLRCSPKSGHDTVSWYQQALGQGPQFIFQYYEEEERQRGNFPDRFSGHQFPNYSSELNVNALLLGDSALYLCASSLTYEQYFGPGTRLTVT.

This chain links TRBV9 with TRBJ1-3; possibly TRBD1 for D (5 bases). Deletions cut 0 bases from V and 0 bases from J, with 10 bases between. From germline, CDR1 is SGDLS and CDR2 YYNGEE. The CDR3 has 16 amino acids. As DNA, the CDR3 is TGTGCCAGCAGCGTAGATAGGGGATTCTCTGGAAACACCATATATTTT. It specifies CASSVDRGFSGNTIYF.

The CDR3 here is CASSFGSNQYF. The CDR3 DNA sequence: TGTGCCAGCAGCTTCGGGAGTAACCAGTACTTC. This chain joins TRBV5-4 and TRBJ2-5; the D gene is possibly TRBD2 (6 bases). This CDR3 has 11 residues. Germline CDR1 and CDR2: SGHNT and YYREEE (reference sequence). Trimming left V 2 bases short and J 10 bases short, with 9 bases between.

The chain couples TRBV30 to TRBJ2-7; TRBD1 aligns across 8 bases. V gave up 0 bases and J gave up 3 bases; unmatched junction bases: 7. The germline CDR1 and CDR2 sequences are GTSNPN and SVGIG (reference sequence). This CDR3 is 15 amino acids long. Here the CDR3 reads CAWSVGRGRIYEQYV. Here the CDR3 DNA reads TGTGCCTGGAGTGTAGGCAGGGGGCGAATCTACGAGCAGTACGTC.

The chain carries TRBV27 and TRBJ2-1, with 8 bases aligning to TRBD1. This CDR3 is 13 amino acids long. The germline V gene has CDR1 MNHEY and CDR2 SMNVEV (reference sequence). Unmatched junction bases numbered 5, after V lost 5 bases and J lost 8 bases. DNA for the CDR3: TGTGCCAGCAGTCAGGGGGCTGGGTATGAGCAGTTCTTC. Translated, it gives CASSQGAGYEQFF.

The rearrangement joins TRBV15 to TRBJ1-5; D is unresolved. Germline loops: CDR1 LNHNV, CDR2 YYDKDF (reference sequence). The CDR3 has 15 amino acids. Between the trimmed V and J ends, which lost 0 bases and 0 bases, there was a span of 6 bases. The CDR3 coding sequence is TGTGCCACCAGCAGAGATCGGCGTAGCAATCAGCCCCAGCATTTT. It translates to CATSRDRRSNQPQHF. Filled out from reference TRBV15 and TRBJ1-5, the complete variable domain reads DAMVIQNPRYQVTQFGKPVTLSCSQTLNHNVMYWYQQKSSQAPKLLFHYYDKDFNNEADTPDNFQSRRPNTSFCFLDIRSPGLGDTAMYLCATSRDRRSNQPQHFGDGTRLSIL.

The gene calls are TRBV2 and TRBJ1-1; no clear D. Per the germline V gene, CDR1 is SNHLY and CDR2 is FYNNEI. The CDR3 totals 15 residues. V was shortened by 3 bases and J by 11 bases, with 22 bases between the two germline ends. The CDR3 coding sequence is TGTGCCAGCAGTGAGGAACTGGCGTCGTGGAGTCTCGCTTTCTTT. Encoded protein: CASSEELASWSLAFF.

The rearrangement links TRBV10-1 to TRBJ2-4; 8 bases are a match to TRBD1. Germline lookup yields CDR1 WNHNN and CDR2 SYGVQD (reference sequence). Trimming took 1 base from V and 2 from J; bases not matched to a gene: 4. The CDR3 is made up of 16 amino acids. CDR3 in amino acids: CASSEFGQGTKNIQYF. CDR3 nucleotide sequence: TGCGCCAGCAGTGAGTTCGGACAGGGAACCAAAAACATTCAGTACTTC.

The chain employs TRBV6-5 and TRBJ2-1; 7 bases map to TRBD1. J gave up 6 bases and V 8 bases, and 13 bases lay outside the gene matches. CDR1 is MNHEY, CDR2 SVGAGI, per germline. CDR3 length: 15 amino acids. CDR3 region: CASRRKQGPSNEQFF. In DNA form, the CDR3 reads TGTGCCAGCCGGCGGAAACAGGGGCCCTCCAATGAGCAGTTCTTC.

This clone was picked up one time. V gene TRBV27 combines with J gene TRBJ1-6; D possibly corresponds to TRBD1 (6 bases). Trimming cost V 6 bases and J 5 bases, with 11 bases left between them. This CDR3 contains 14 residues. Germline-derived CDR1 and CDR2 are MNHEY and SMNVEV (reference sequence). The CDR3 DNA sequence: TGTGCCAGCAGCCAAAGGACAGATAATTCACCCCTCCACTTT. It is translated as CASSQRTDNSPLHF.

The chain couples TRBV9 to TRBJ1-4, with D perhaps TRBD1 (5 bases). V was cut by 0 bases and J by 7 bases, with 16 bases left in between. CDR1 and CDR2 from the germline V gene are SGDLS and YYNGEE. This CDR3 is 16 amino acids long. The CDR3 bases are TGTGCCAGCAGCGTAGGGGTAGGGGAATTTCTTGAAAAACTGTTTTTT. Translated, it gives CASSVGVGEFLEKLFF.

V gene TRBV7-9 combines with J gene TRBJ1-5; D not certain. V was shortened by 2 bases and J by 5 bases, with 10 bases between the two germline ends. Germline V gives CDR1 SEHNR, CDR2 FQNEAQ (reference sequence). This CDR3 spans 14 amino acids. The CDR3 loop reads CASSLNSGHQPQHF. The DNA of the CDR3 is TGTGCCAGCAGCTTAAACTCAGGACATCAGCCCCAGCATTTT.

This chain connects TRBV2 to TRBJ1-2; D gene ambiguous. Germline V lookup: CDR1 SNHLY, CDR2 FYNNEI. V lost 10 bases, J lost 5 bases, and 20 bases lay in between. The CDR3 length is 14 residues. The CDR3 nucleotides are TGTGCCACCAAAGTACCCCCTACGGCTTATGGCTACACCTTC. Residues: CATKVPPTAYGYTF.

J is TRBJ1-1 and V is TRBV19, with D perhaps TRBD1 (5 bases). This CDR3 comprises 14 residues. Germline lookup yields CDR1 LNHDA and CDR2 SQIVND (reference sequence). V was pared by 7 bases and J by 5 bases, with 17 bases between. CDR3 nucleotide sequence: TGTGCCAGTATTGGATGGGGACGGGATACTGAAGCTTTCTTT. Amino acid sequence: CASIGWGRDTEAFF.

This clone has just a few counts. The gene calls are TRBV9 and TRBJ2-1, with 7 nucleotides matching TRBD1. CDR1 is SGDLS and CDR2 is YYNGEE in the germline V gene. With V trimmed by 0 bases and J by 9 bases, 6 bases remained unmatched. The CDR3 covers 14 residues. The CDR3 region has the DNA TGTGCCAGCAGCGTAGGGACAGGAATCGCTGAGCAGTTCTTC. It specifies CASSVGTGIAEQFF.